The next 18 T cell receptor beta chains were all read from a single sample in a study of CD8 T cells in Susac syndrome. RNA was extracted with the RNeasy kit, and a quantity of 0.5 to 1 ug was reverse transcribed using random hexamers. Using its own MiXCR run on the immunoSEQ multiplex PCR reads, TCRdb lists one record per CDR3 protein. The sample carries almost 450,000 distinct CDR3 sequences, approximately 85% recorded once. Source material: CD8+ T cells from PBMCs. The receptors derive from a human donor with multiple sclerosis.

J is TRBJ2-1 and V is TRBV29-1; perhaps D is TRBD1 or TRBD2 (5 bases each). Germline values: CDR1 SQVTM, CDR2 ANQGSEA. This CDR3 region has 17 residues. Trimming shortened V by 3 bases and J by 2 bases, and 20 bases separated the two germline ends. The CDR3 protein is CSVEEVKGRVTYNEQFF. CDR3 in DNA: TGCAGCGTTGAGGAGGTAAAGGGCAGGGTCACCTACAATGAGCAGTTCTTC.

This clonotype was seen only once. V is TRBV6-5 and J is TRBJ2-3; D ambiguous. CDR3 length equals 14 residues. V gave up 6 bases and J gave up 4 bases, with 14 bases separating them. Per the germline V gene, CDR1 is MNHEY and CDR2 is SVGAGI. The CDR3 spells CASRTLPRADTQYF. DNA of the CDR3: TGTGCCAGCAGAACCCTACCTAGGGCAGATACGCAGTATTTT.

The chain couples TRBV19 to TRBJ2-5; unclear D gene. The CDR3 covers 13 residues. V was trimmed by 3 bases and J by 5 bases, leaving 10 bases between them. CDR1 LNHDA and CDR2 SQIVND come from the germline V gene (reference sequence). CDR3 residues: CASSITLGETQYF. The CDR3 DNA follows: TGTGCCAGTAGTATCACGCTAGGCGAGACCCAGTACTTC.

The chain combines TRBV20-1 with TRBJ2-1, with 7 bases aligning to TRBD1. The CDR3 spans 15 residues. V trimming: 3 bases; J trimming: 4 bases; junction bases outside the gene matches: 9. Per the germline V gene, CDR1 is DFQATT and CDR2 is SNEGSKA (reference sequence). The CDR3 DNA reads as TGCAGTGCTAGGCCCAGGGGGATACCTTACAATGAGCAGTTCTTC. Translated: CSARPRGIPYNEQFF.

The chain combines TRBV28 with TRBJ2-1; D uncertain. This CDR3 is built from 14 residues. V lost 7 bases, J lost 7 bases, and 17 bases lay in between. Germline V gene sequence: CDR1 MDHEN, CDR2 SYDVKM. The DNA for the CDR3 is TGTGCCAGCACCCCAACCCTGATGGAGAATGAGCAGTTCTTC. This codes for CASTPTLMENEQFF.

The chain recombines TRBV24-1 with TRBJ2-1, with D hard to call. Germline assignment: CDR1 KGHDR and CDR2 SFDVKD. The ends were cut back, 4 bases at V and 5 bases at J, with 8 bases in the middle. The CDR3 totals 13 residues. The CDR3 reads CATSDSTHNEQFF. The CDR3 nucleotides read TGTGCCACCAGTGACTCGACCCACAATGAGCAGTTCTTC.

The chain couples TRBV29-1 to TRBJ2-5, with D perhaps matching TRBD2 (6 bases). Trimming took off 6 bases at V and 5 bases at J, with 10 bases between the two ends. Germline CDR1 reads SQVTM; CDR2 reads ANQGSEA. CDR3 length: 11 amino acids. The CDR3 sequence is CSVQGRETQYF. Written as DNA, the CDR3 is TGCAGCGTGCAAGGGAGGGAGACCCAGTACTTC.

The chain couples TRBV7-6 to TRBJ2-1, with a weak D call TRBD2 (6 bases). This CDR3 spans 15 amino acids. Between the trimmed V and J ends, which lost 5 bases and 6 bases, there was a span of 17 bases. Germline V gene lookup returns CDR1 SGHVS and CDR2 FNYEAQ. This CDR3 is CASSPFAGSRNEQFF. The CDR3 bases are TGTGCCAGCAGCCCCTTCGCGGGGTCGCGCAATGAGCAGTTCTTC.

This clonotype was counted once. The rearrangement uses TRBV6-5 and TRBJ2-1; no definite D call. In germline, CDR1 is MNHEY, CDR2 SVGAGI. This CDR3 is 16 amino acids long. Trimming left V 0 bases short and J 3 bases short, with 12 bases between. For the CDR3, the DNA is TGTGCCAGCAGTTACTCGCCAGAGCCGTTCTACAATGAGCAGTTCTTC. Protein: CASSYSPEPFYNEQFF.

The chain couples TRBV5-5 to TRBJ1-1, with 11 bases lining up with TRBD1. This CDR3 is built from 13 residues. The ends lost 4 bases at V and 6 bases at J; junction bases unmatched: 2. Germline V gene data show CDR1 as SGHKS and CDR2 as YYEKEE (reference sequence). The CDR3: CASSRTGGAEAFF. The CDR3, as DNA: TGTGCCAGCAGCCGGACAGGGGGCGCTGAAGCTTTCTTT.

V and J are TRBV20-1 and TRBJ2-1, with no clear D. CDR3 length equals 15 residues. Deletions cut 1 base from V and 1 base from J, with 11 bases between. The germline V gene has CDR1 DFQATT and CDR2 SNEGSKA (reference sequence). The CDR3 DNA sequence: TGCAGTGCTAGAGGCCAGGCGCATTCCTACAATGAGCAGTTCTTC. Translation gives CSARGQAHSYNEQFF.

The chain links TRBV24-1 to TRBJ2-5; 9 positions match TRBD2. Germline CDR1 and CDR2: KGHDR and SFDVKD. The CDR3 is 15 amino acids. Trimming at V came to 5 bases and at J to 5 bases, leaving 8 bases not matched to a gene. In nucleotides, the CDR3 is TGTGCCACCAGTGTAACACTAGCGGGCGAGGAGACCCAGTACTTC. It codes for CATSVTLAGEETQYF.

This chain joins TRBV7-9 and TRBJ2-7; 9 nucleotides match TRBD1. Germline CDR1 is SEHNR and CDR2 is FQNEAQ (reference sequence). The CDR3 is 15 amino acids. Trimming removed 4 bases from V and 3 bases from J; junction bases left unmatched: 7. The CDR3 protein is CASSSSGTGSYEQYF. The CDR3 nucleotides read TGTGCCAGCAGCTCGTCCGGGACAGGGAGCTACGAGCAGTACTTC.

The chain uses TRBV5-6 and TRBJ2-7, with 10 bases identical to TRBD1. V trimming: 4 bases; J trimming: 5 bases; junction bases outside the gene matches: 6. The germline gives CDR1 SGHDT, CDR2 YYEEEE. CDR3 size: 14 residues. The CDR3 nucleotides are TGTGCCAGCAGCACCGGACAGGGGGGTAACGAGCAGTACTTC. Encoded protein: CASSTGQGGNEQYF.

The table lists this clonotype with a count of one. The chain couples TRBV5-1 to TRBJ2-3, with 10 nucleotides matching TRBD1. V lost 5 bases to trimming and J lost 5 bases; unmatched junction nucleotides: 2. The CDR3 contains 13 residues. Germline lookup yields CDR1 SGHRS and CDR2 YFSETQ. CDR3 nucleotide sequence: TGCGCCAGCAGGACAGGGGGCGAAGATACGCAGTATTTT. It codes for CASRTGGEDTQYF.

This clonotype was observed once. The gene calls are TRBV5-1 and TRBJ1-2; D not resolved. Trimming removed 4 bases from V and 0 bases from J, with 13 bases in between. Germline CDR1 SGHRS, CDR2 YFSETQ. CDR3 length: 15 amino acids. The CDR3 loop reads CASSPDGKSNYGYTF. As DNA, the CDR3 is TGCGCCAGCAGCCCAGATGGAAAATCTAACTATGGCTACACCTTC.

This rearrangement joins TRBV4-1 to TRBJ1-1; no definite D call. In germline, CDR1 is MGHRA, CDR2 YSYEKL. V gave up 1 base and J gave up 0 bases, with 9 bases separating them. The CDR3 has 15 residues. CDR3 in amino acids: CASSQAVSMNTEAFF. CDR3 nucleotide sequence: TGCGCCAGCAGCCAAGCGGTCAGTATGAACACTGAAGCTTTCTTT.

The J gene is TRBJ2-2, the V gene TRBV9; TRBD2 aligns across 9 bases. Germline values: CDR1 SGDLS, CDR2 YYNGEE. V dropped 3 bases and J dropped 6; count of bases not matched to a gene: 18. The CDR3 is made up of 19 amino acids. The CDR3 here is CASSGWGPSGKIKAGELFF. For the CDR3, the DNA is TGTGCCAGCAGCGGGTGGGGGCCTAGCGGGAAAATTAAGGCCGGGGAGCTGTTTTTT.